This T cell receptor (beta chain) was recorded in a study of human T cells and chemical hapten exposure (dated by TCRdb to the early 2020s). A note on the overall study: Libraries were combined into a pool for sequencing, and differences in TCR yield between samples came mainly from small differences in library volumes within the pool. This study followed changes in the peripheral blood TCR repertoire in vivo during primary and secondary sensitization of alopecia patients to the hapten diphenylcyclopropenone (DPC). For every blood RNA sample, sequencing covered both the TCR alpha and TCR beta chains. What the research found in general, with its limitations: DPC sensitization did not change how many TCRs were above 1 in 1000 frequency, and no evidence was found of alterations in global repertoire structure. Repeated subsampling changed both the strength of the expansion versus patch-test correlation and the threshold at which that correlation became significant.

Library preparation employed RACE. The sequencer listed for this sample is NextSeq 500. During library preparation, unique molecular identifiers were attached to individual cDNA molecules so that TCRs could be counted quantitatively and reproducibly. Per the original workflow: A median of roughly 99,000 TCRs per sample was observed, with a range of 23,224 to 690,600. V, J and CDR3 annotation of the TCR reads was performed with the Decombinator software suite. Every sample was subsampled to the same number of TCRs (28,000) for the PS versus PT1 abundance plots. TCRs were defined as expanded if absent before sensitization and observed at least eight times at the 2-week time point. In TCRdb, the public reads were trimmed at Q25 with fastp and aligned with MiXCR, with productive beta chains retained. Records with the same CDR3 protein are collapsed into one entry carrying the most frequent genes and DNA. These V and J calls derive from TCRdb rather than the authors' analysis. Recorded for this sample are roughly 43,000 distinct CDR3 sequences; 3.7% of them occurred a single time. The ten largest clones capture 5.6% of the sample.

The intended sense of this specimen's time point label: healthy volunteer bleed at 6 weeks. Unfractionated whole blood was collected in Tempus Blood RNA tubes, and total RNA was extracted from that blood. About five healthy volunteers served as TCR sequencing controls and were bled at day 0, 2 weeks and 6 weeks. In its sample, this clonotype was seen many times. There is no known antigen for this receptor. No qualities accompany the bases; no much larger clone lies one base away. The CDR3, cysteine through phenylalanine, is 13 amino acids long. CDR3 DNA only is kept here, 39 bases in frame from base 1. The germline V gene yields SQVTM for CDR1 and ANQGSEA for CDR2. Ends trimmed: V by 4 bases, J by 4 bases; bases unmatched to a gene: 6.

The receptor chain draws on TRBV29-1 and TRBJ2-7, with 8 bases in between that match TRBD1. The material sequenced was whole blood. The receptor was isolated from a human donor in good health. Some clones in this sample may be carry-over from other donors' samples. The sequenced DNA is TGCAGCGTTGCATGGGACAGGTTATACGAGCAGTACTTC. This codes for CSVAWDRLYEQYF.